A single T cell receptor (beta chain) is shown here with its context. The V and J ends lost 1 base and 11 bases respectively, with 11 bases between them. The germline V gene encodes CDR1 LNHNV and CDR2 YYDKDF (reference sequence). CDR3 length equals 12 residues. These data are taken from a study of blood T cell repertoires in COVID-19. Study as a whole: Collection of acute and convalescent COVID-19 samples took place in the United States, Italy and Spain.

Here immunoSEQ multiplex PCR was the method, and the copy in TCRdb shows in-frame clones only, minus some. The data show about 400,000 clones, around 86% seen once. The chain is built from TRBV15 and TRBJ1-1; no firm D call. Specimen: peripheral blood. The source is a human donor in a cohort sampled during active COVID-19. The CDR3: CATSRVPNRAFF. The CDR3 DNA sequence: TGTGCCACCAGCAGAGTACCCAATCGGGCTTTCTTT.